Each of the 3 T cell receptor beta chains below was sequenced from the same sample in a study of patients with pleural tuberculosis. One entry per CDR3 protein, called by TCRdb with MiXCR from the reads. The sample includes about 50,000 distinct CDR3 sequences, approximately 7.9% of them seen just once. Receptors originate from a human donor with pleural tuberculosis.

Ten or more counts support this clonotype. The V call is TRBV7-3, the J call TRBJ1-1; the D gene is possibly TRBD1 (6 bases). Trimming shortened V by 4 bases and J by 3 bases, and 9 bases separated the two germline ends. CDR1 SGHTA and CDR2 FQGTGA come from the germline V gene. The CDR3 spans 13 residues. The CDR3: CASSSDSYTEAFF. CDR3 DNA: TGTGCCAGCAGCTCGGACAGTTACACTGAAGCTTTCTTT.

This clonotype was seen many times. This chain joins TRBV12-3 or TRBV12-4 and TRBJ1-1; 8 bases agree with TRBD1. V was pared by 2 bases and J by 0 bases, with 11 bases of the junction left unmatched. This CDR3 spans 18 amino acids. The CDR3: CASSLRRWQGALNTEAFF. CDR3 bases: TGTGCCAGCAGTTTAAGGAGATGGCAGGGGGCCTTGAACACTGAAGCTTTCTTT.

The sample holds many counts of this clonotype. The rearrangement uses TRBV24-1 and TRBJ1-5; D gene ambiguous. The V gene's germline CDR1 is KGHDR and CDR2 SFDVKD. V was clipped by 5 bases and J by 0 bases, with 7 bases between them. CDR3 length: 14 residues. CDR3 protein: CATSAGISNQPQHF. In nucleotides, the CDR3 is TGTGCCACCAGTGCCGGGATTAGCAATCAGCCCCAGCATTTT.